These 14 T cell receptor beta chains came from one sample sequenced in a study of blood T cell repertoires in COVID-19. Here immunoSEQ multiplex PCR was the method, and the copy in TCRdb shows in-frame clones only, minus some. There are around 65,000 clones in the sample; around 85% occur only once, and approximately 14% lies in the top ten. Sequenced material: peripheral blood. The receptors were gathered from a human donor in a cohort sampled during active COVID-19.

DNA for the CDR3: TGTGCCAGCAGTTCCCACGGGACTAGCAGCCACAATGAGCAGTTCTTC. Amino acid sequence: CASSSHGTSSHNEQFF. The chain combines TRBV28 with TRBJ2-1, with 9 bases aligning to TRBD2. V was clipped by 4 bases and J by 5 bases; unmatched bases: 9. This CDR3 has 16 amino acids. Germline lookup yields CDR1 MDHEN and CDR2 SYDVKM.

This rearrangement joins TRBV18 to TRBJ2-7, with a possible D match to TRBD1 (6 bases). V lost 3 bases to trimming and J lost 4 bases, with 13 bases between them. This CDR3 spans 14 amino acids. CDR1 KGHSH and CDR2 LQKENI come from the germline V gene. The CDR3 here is CASSPRGKNYEQYF. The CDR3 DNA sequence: TGTGCCAGCTCACCCAGGGGAAAAAATTACGAGCAGTACTTC.

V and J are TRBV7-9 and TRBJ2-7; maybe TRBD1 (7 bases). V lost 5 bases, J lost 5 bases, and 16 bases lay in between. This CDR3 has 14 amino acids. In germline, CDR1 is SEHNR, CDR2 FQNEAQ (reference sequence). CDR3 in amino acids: CASSPGVGGHEQYF. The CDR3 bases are TGTGCCAGCAGCCCGGGGGTAGGGGGCCACGAGCAGTACTTC.

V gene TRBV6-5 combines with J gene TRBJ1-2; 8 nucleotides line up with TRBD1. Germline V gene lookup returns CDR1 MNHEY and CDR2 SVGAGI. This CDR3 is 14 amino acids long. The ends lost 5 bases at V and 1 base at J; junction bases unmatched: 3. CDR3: CASSPGQGNYGYTF. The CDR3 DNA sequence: TGTGCCAGCAGTCCCGGACAGGGTAACTATGGCTACACCTTC.

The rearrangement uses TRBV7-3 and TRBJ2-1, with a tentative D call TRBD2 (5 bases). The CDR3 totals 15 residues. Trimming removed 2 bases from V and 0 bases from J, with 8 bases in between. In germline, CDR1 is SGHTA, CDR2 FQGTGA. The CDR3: CASSLVGSSYNEQFF. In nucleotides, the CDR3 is TGTGCCAGCAGCTTAGTTGGGAGCTCCTACAATGAGCAGTTCTTC.

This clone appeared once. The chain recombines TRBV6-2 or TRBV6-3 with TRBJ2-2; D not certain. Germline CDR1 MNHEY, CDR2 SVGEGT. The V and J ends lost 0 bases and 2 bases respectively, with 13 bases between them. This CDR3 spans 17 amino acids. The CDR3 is CASSYSIQADNTGELFF. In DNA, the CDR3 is TGTGCCAGCAGTTACTCGATTCAGGCTGACAACACCGGGGAGCTGTTTTTT.

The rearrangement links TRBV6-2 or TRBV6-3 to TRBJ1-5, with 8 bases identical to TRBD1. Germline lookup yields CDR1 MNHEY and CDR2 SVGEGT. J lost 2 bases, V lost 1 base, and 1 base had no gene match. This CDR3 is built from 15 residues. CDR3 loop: CASSYLGQGNQPQHF. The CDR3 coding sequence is TGTGCCAGCAGTTACTTGGGACAGGGCAATCAGCCCCAGCATTTT.

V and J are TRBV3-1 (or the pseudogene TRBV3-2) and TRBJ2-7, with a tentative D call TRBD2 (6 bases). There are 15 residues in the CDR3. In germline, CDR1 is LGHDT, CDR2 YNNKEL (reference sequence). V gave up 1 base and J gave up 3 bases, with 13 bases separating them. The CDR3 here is CASSQGPGGLYEQYF. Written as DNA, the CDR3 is TGTGCCAGCAGCCAAGGGCCTGGAGGGCTCTACGAGCAGTACTTC.

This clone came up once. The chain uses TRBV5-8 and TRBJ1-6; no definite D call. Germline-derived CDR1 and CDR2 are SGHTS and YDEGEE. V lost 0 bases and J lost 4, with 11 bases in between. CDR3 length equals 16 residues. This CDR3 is CASSLAKGVYNSPLHF. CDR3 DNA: TGTGCCAGCAGCTTGGCCAAGGGAGTGTATAATTCACCCCTCCACTTT. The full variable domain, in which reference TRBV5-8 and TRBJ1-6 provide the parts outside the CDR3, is EAGVTQSPTHLIKTRGQQATLRCSPISGHTSVYWYQQALGLGLQFLLWYDEGEERNRGNFPPRFSGRQFPNYSSELNVNALELEDSALYLCASSLAKGVYNSPLHFGNGTRLTVT.

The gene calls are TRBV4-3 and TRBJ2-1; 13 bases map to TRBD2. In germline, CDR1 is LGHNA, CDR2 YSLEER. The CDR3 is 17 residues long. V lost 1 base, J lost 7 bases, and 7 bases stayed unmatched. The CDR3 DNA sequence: TGCGCCAGCAGCCAAGGAGGACTAGCGGGAGTGGTAAATGAGCAGTTCTTC. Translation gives CASSQGGLAGVVNEQFF.

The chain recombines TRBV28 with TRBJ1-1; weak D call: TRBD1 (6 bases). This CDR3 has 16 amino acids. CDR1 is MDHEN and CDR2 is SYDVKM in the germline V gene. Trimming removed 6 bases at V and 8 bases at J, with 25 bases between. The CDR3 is CASSPKGGLQMGEAFF. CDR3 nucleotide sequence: TGTGCCAGCAGCCCTAAAGGGGGTCTCCAGATGGGGGAAGCTTTCTTT. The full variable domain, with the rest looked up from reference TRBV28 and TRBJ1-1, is DVKVTQSSRYLVKRTGEKVFLECVQDMDHENMFWYRQDPGLGLRLIYFSYDVKMKEKGDIPEGYSVSREKKERFSLILESASTNQTSMYLCASSPKGGLQMGEAFFGQGTRLTVV.

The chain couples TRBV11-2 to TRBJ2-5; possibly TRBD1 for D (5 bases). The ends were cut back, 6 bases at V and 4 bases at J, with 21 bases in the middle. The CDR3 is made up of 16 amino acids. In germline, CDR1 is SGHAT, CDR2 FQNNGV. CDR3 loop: CASRSVRGRVGETQYF. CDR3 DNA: TGTGCCAGCAGGTCCGTAAGGGGCAGGGTGGGAGAGACCCAGTACTTC.

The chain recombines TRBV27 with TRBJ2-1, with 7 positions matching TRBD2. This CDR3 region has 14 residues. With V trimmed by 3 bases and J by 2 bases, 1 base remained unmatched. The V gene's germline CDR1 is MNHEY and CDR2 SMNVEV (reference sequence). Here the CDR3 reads CASSLGLTYNEQFF. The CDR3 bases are TGTGCCAGCAGTTTGGGACTAACCTACAATGAGCAGTTCTTC.

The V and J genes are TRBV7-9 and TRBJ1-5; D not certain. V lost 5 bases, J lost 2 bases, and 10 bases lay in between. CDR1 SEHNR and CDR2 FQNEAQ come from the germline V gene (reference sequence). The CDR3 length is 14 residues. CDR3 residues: CASSLAMGNQPQHF. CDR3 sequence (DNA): TGTGCCAGCAGCCTGGCCATGGGCAATCAGCCCCAGCATTTT.